Described below is a single T cell receptor beta chain sequence and its context. The antigen remains unidentified. These data are taken from a study of T cells in Graves' hyperthyroidism and ophthalmopathy. Study results and limitations: Blood samples included most of the expanded thyroid clonotypes exceeding 0.001.

Amplification yielded TCR beta CDR3 regions, with RNA transcripts as the source. With the HTBI primer set, the TCR CDR3 went through a first round of RT-PCR. TCRdb passed the multiplex PCR reads through MiXCR, listing each CDR3 protein once. The sample has 450,000 to 600,000 distinct CDR3 sequences, 20% seen once; the top ten hold over 45%. Uncontrolled infection, other autoimmune disease, pregnancy and lactation each barred patients from inclusion. The CDR3 spans 13 residues. With 8 bases removed from V and 8 bases from J, the gap between germline ends came to 18 bases. The source material was blood. The clonotype was recovered from a man aged 40-49 years with Graves' ophthalmopathy. The chain carries TRBV12-3 or TRBV12-4 and TRBJ1-2; the D gene is possibly TRBD1 (6 bases). The CDR3 is CASCVGGQLGYTF. In DNA, the CDR3 is TGTGCCAGCTGTGTGGGGGGGCAACTAGGCTACACCTTC.